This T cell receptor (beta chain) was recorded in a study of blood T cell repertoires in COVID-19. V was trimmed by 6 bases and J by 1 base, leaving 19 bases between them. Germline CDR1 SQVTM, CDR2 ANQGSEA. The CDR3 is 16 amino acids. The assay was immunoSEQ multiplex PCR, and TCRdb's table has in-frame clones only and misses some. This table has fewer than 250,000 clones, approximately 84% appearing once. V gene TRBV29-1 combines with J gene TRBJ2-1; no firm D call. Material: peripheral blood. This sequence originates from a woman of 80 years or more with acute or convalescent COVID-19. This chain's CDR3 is CSVPSLQANSYNEQFF. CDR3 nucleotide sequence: TGCAGCGTCCCCTCCCTCCAGGCAAATTCCTACAATGAGCAGTTCTTC.